What follows are 17 T cell receptor beta chains derived from one specimen sequenced in a study of regulatory T cells in long-lasting Graves disease. TCR beta libraries were built with iRepertoire HTBI primers and Arm-PCR of CDR3 regions. TCRdb re-called the multiplex PCR reads with MiXCR, one entry per CDR3 protein. This table has 600,000 to 800,000 distinct CDR3 sequences, approximately 29% appearing once. The time point denotes: persistent/refractory GD, antithyroid drugs over 5 years with positive TRAb. Preparation of the TCR library used RNA extracted from PBMCs. Material: peripheral blood mononuclear cells (PBMCs), obtained when the disease was refractory, from a patient treated with antithyroid drugs. These receptors all come from a female donor with Graves disease.

This chain connects TRBV13 to TRBJ2-2, with 7 positions matching TRBD1. The CDR3 extends over 18 amino acids. Per germline, CDR1 PRHDT and CDR2 FYEKMQ (reference sequence). V was pared by 5 bases and J by 2 bases, with 14 bases of the junction left unmatched. CDR3 loop: CASSPSGGQMTNTGELFF. DNA for the CDR3: TGTGCCAGCAGCCCCAGTGGGGGACAGATGACTAACACCGGGGAGCTGTTTTTT. Together with reference TRBV13 and TRBJ2-2, the CDR3 gives the full variable domain: AAGVIQSPRHLIKEKRETATLKCYPIPRHDTVYWYQQGPGQDPQFLISFYEKMQSDKGSIPDRFSAQQFSDYHSELNMSSLELGDSALYFCASSPSGGQMTNTGELFFGEGSRLTVL.

The chain couples TRBV15 to TRBJ1-1; D ambiguous. Germline V lookup: CDR1 LNHNV, CDR2 YYDKDF (reference sequence). The CDR3 extends over 15 amino acids. V lost 1 base, J lost 10 bases, and 19 bases lay in between. The CDR3 coding sequence is TGTGCCACCAGCAGAGGGGTCGGGGTGGCACGCGGAGCTTTCTTT. As protein: CATSRGVGVARGAFF. The full variable domain, in which reference TRBV15 and TRBJ1-1 provide the parts outside the CDR3, is DAMVIQNPRYQVTQFGKPVTLSCSQTLNHNVMYWYQQKSSQAPKLLFHYYDKDFNNEADTPDNFQSRRPNTSFCFLDIRSPGLGDTAMYLCATSRGVGVARGAFFGQGTRLTVV.

The chain has TRBV19 and TRBJ2-2; either TRBD1 or TRBD2 may fit D (5 bases each). Germline CDR1 LNHDA, CDR2 SQIVND (reference sequence). Deletions cut 5 bases from V and 9 bases from J, with 10 bases between. This CDR3 is built from 12 residues. This CDR3 is CASSRDLRELFF. The CDR3 nucleotides are TGTGCCAGTAGTCGGGACCTCCGGGAGCTGTTTTTT.

This clonotype was detected a few times. V usage is TRBV5-5 and J usage is TRBJ2-5; possible D gene TRBD1, 5 bases. Germline-derived CDR1 and CDR2 are SGHKS and YYEKEE (reference sequence). The CDR3 extends over 13 amino acids. Deletions cut 4 bases from V and 3 bases from J, with 10 bases between. The CDR3 is CASSPGQEETQYF. The CDR3 DNA is TGTGCCAGCAGCCCAGGACAAGAAGAGACCCAGTACTTC. Full variable domain (remainder filled in from reference TRBV5-5 and TRBJ2-5): DAGVTQSPTHLIKTRGQQVTLRCSPISGHKSVSWYQQVLGQGPQFIFQYYEKEERGRGNFPDRFSARQFPNYSSELNVNALLLGDSALYLCASSPGQEETQYFGPGTRLLVL.

The rearrangement joins TRBV4-1 to TRBJ1-2; no definite D call. Germline-derived CDR1 and CDR2 are MGHRA and YSYEKL. The CDR3 is made up of 14 amino acids. The V and J ends lost 1 base and 8 bases respectively, with 14 bases between them. This CDR3 reads CASSQGRVHHGYTF. In nucleotides, the CDR3 is TGCGCCAGCAGCCAAGGTCGCGTTCATCACGGCTACACCTTC.

This clonotype has a count of ten or more. The V gene is TRBV30, the J gene TRBJ2-7; possible D gene TRBD1, 5 bases. The germline V gene encodes CDR1 GTSNPN and CDR2 SVGIG (reference sequence). The CDR3 extends over 15 amino acids. V lost 2 bases, J lost 2 bases, and 16 bases lay in between. The CDR3 spells CAWSSLRGRTYEQYF. CDR3 nucleotides: TGTGCCTGGAGTTCGCTAAGGGGTAGGACCTACGAGCAGTACTTC.

V is TRBV5-1 and J is TRBJ2-7; D gene unclear. Looked up from germline, CDR1 is SGHRS and CDR2 is YFSETQ. Trimming took off 7 bases at V and 5 bases at J, with 13 bases between the two ends. This CDR3 spans 12 amino acids. DNA for the CDR3: TGCGCCAGCGGAGCTACCAGCCACGAGCAGTACTTC. Amino acids: CASGATSHEQYF.

This sequence joins TRBV11-1 and TRBJ1-2, with D unclear. The germline V gene encodes CDR1 SGHAT and CDR2 FQDESV (reference sequence). The CDR3 is made up of 18 amino acids. Trimming stripped 1 base from V and 0 bases from J, with 18 bases between. The CDR3 reads CASSLVVVSSDSNYGYTF. CDR3 bases: TGTGCCAGCAGCTTAGTTGTTGTGAGCAGCGATTCTAACTATGGCTACACCTTC.

This clonotype was picked up many times. This chain connects TRBV29-1 to TRBJ1-2; D unclear. This CDR3 has 12 residues. Trimming stripped 2 bases from V and 4 bases from J, with 8 bases between. Per germline, CDR1 SQVTM and CDR2 ANQGSEA. CDR3 sequence: CSVESGRYGYTF. The CDR3 DNA follows: TGCAGCGTTGAATCAGGACGCTATGGCTACACCTTC.

This clonotype has only one observation. The junction departs from the called germline gene at one end, perhaps through a read error. The chain couples TRBV20-1 to TRBJ2-2; TRBD2 might be the D (7 bases). Per germline, CDR1 DFQATT and CDR2 SNEGSKA (reference sequence). The CDR3 length is 14 residues. CDR3 protein: CSARLPGGTGELVF. In DNA, the CDR3 is TGCAGTGCTAGACTACCGGGGGGCACCGGGGAGCTGGTTTTT.

This clonotype has only a few counts. The gene calls are TRBV3-1 and TRBJ2-5; D is undetermined. Trimming left V 7 bases short and J 2 bases short, with 14 bases between. The CDR3 consists of 14 residues. Germline-derived CDR1 and CDR2 are LGHDT and YNNKEL (reference sequence). CDR3 sequence reads: CASNSVVKQETQYF. The CDR3 bases are TGTGCCAGCAATTCGGTAGTGAAACAAGAGACCCAGTACTTC.

This clonotype came up a few times. The V gene is TRBV11-2, the J gene TRBJ1-1; D not certain. The CDR3 runs to 13 residues. CDR1 and CDR2 from the germline V gene are SGHAT and FQNNGV. Trimming took 0 bases from V and 7 from J, leaving 9 bases between them. CDR3 coding DNA: TGTGCCAGCAGCTTAGATCTTAGGCTTGAAGCTTTCTTT. This sequence encodes CASSLDLRLEAFF. The whole variable domain, filled in from reference TRBV11-2 and TRBJ1-1, reads EAGVAQSPRYKIIEKRQSVAFWCNPISGHATLYWYQQILGQGPKLLIQFQNNGVVDDSQLPKDRFSAERLKGVDSTLKIQPAKLEDSAVYLCASSLDLRLEAFFGQGTRLTVV.

Notes on this clonotype: The junction departs from the called germline gene at one end, perhaps through a read error. The chain combines TRBV28 with TRBJ1-1; TRBD1 is a possible D gene (6 bases). The germline V gene encodes CDR1 MDHEN and CDR2 SYDVKM. This CDR3 comprises 13 residues. The DNA for the CDR3 is TGTGCCAGCAGCCCCACAGGGAACACTGGAGCTTTCTTT. Its protein is CASSPTGNTGAFF.

The gene calls are TRBV7-3 and TRBJ2-5, with a weak D call TRBD2 (5 bases). Trimming left V 4 bases short and J 7 bases short, with 16 bases between. Per germline, CDR1 SGHTA and CDR2 FQGTGA. This CDR3 has 14 residues. The CDR3 spells CASSSKGLGGTQYF. The CDR3 coding sequence is TGTGCCAGCAGCTCCAAAGGACTCGGAGGGACCCAGTACTTC.

This clonotype was recorded a few times. The chain couples TRBV20-1 to TRBJ1-5; D gene unclear. CDR1 and CDR2 (germline): DFQATT, SNEGSKA (reference sequence). V shed 0 bases and J shed 2 bases, with 11 bases lying between them. The CDR3 covers 15 residues. CDR3 coding DNA: TGCAGTGCTAGAGATCTCGGGCAGCGCAATCAGCCCCAGCATTTT. It specifies CSARDLGQRNQPQHF.

The genes are TRBV28 and TRBJ2-3; 7 nucleotides line up with TRBD2. The CDR3 has 14 residues. J was trimmed by 7 bases and V by 3 bases; bases with no gene match: 7. The germline V gene has CDR1 MDHEN and CDR2 SYDVKM. The DNA for the CDR3 is TGTGCCAGCAGTTTTACGGGAGGACGAAATACGCAGTATTTT. This sequence encodes CASSFTGGRNTQYF.

Ten or more counts support this clonotype. The genes are TRBV3-1 and TRBJ1-2; D not certain. Germline assignment: CDR1 LGHDT and CDR2 YNNKEL (reference sequence). CDR3 length: 11 amino acids. V lost 3 bases, J lost 5 bases, and 4 bases lay in between. Here the CDR3 reads CASSQGYGYTF. The CDR3 DNA reads as TGTGCCAGCAGCCAGGGTTATGGCTACACCTTC.